This entry concerns a single T cell receptor (beta chain). Its antigen is currently unknown. The junction departs from the called germline gene at one end, perhaps through a read error. The CDR3 runs to 13 residues. Germline V gives CDR1 DFQATT, CDR2 SNEGSKA (reference sequence). These data originate in a study of molecular identifiers for immune sequencing clone quantification. Study background: Sequencing covered four of five parts into which replicate RNA from around 20,000 or 100,000 naive CD8 cells was split. Study-wide points: Clones carrying above 20 RNA copies accounted for over 97% of effector molecules, under 1% in naive cells. Shared barcodes on identical TCR molecules could underestimate the sizes of highly expanded clones.

Bulk libraries came from a prior protocol with listed TCR primers. TCRdb ran MiXCR on the PCR reads and lists one entry per CDR3 protein. This sample has roughly 90,000 distinct CDR3 sequences, with approximately 23% found just once. This chain joins TRBV20-1 and TRBJ2-4; D is undetermined. The clonotype was recovered from a human donor in good health. Some libraries in this study had Jurkat cell RNA spiked in. Sequenced: naive CD8+ T cells from blood, with Jurkat cell RNA spiked in. As to subset: FACS-sorted CD8+CD4-CCR7+CD45RA+ naive T cells. The CDR3 is CSARLPAKHIQYF. CDR3 coding DNA: TGCAGTGCTAGGCTGCCCGCCAAACACATTCAGTACTTC.